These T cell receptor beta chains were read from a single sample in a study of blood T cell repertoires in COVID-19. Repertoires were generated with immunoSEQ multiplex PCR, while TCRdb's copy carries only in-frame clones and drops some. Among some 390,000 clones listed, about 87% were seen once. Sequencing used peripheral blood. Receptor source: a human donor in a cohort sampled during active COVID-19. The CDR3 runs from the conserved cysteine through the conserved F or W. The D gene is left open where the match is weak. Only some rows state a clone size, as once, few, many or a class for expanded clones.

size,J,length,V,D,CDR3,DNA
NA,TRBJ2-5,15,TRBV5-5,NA,CASSLLSGDEETQYF,TGTGCCAGCAGCTTGTTATCAGGGGATGAAGAGACCCAGTACTTC
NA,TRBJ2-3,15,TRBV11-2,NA,CASSSTGSSTDTQYF,TGTGCCAGCAGCTCCACAGGTTCTAGCACAGATACGCAGTATTTT
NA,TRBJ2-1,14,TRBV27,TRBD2,CATHSGRGPDEQFF,TGTGCCACCCATAGCGGGAGAGGTCCGGATGAGCAGTTCTTC
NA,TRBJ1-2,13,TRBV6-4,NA,CASRPSGEYGYTF,TGTGCCAGCCGGCCCTCAGGGGAATATGGCTACACCTTC
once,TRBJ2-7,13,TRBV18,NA,CASSPPGVHEQYF,TGTGCCAGCTCACCCCCAGGGGTCCACGAGCAGTACTTC
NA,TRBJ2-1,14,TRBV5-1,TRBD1,CASRETGEFGEQFF,TGCGCCAGCAGGGAGACAGGGGAGTTTGGTGAGCAGTTCTTC
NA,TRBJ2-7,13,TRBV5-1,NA,CASTRGADYEQYF,TGCGCCAGCACCCGCGGGGCTGACTACGAGCAGTACTTC
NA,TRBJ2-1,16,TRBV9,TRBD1,CASSTTGQGMINEQFF,TGTGCCAGCAGCACAACGGGACAGGGGATGATCAATGAGCAGTTCTTC
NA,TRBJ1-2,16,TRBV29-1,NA,CSVDDGKGTANYGYTF,TGCAGCGTTGACGACGGGAAGGGAACAGCTAACTATGGCTACACCTTC
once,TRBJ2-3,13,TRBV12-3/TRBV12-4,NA,CASSPILTDTQYF,TGTGCCAGCAGTCCTATCCTCACAGATACGCAGTATTTT
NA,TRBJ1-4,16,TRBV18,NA,CASSLRTGPTNEKLFF,TGTGCCAGCTCACTACGAACAGGACCCACTAATGAAAAACTGTTTTTT